Shown below are 25 T cell receptor beta chains from a single sample sequenced in a study of T cell repertoires in cytomegalovirus infection. These receptors have no known antigen. TCRdb analysed the reads with MiXCR anew, one entry per CDR3 protein. The top ten clones hold roughly 13% of a sample with under 450,000 distinct CDR3 sequences, approximately 30% of them seen once. The sample here was cultured PBMCs, taken from culture after CMV antigen stimulation. These TCRs come from a human donor in good health (CMV status not recorded). Some clones in this sample may be carry-over from other donors' samples.

This clonotype appeared a few times. This chain connects TRBV20-1 to TRBJ1-2; 8 bases map to TRBD1. This CDR3 region has 18 residues. V trimming: 0 bases; J trimming: 2 bases; junction bases outside the gene matches: 14. The germline V gene encodes CDR1 DFQATT and CDR2 SNEGSKA (reference sequence). The CDR3 reads CSARDGHSPGQENYGYTF. CDR3 nucleotides: TGCAGTGCTAGAGATGGACACTCGCCGGGACAGGAAAACTATGGCTACACCTTC.

The V call is TRBV7-6, the J call TRBJ1-3; D possibly corresponds to TRBD1 (5 bases). Per the germline V gene, CDR1 is SGHVS and CDR2 is FNYEAQ. The ends were cut back, 5 bases at V and 0 bases at J, with 11 bases in the middle. CDR3 length: 15 residues. The CDR3 sequence: CASSPDRSSGNTIYF. Here the CDR3 DNA reads TGTGCCAGCAGCCCAGACAGATCCTCTGGAAACACCATATATTTT. The full variable domain, in which reference TRBV7-6 and TRBJ1-3 provide the parts outside the CDR3, is GAGVSQSPRYKVTKRGQDVALRCDPISGHVSLYWYRQALGQGPEFLTYFNYEAQQDKSGLPNDRFSAERPEGSISTLTIQRTEQRDSAMYRCASSPDRSSGNTIYFGEGSWLTVV.

V is TRBV28 and J is TRBJ2-1, with TRBD1 matching over 9 bases. The CDR3 totals 14 residues. Germline trimming cut 5 bases from V and 5 bases from J; bases unmatched to any gene: 4. CDR1 and CDR2 (germline): MDHEN, SYDVKM. CDR3 DNA sequence: TGTGCCAGCAGTATAACAGGGGGCAACAATGAGCAGTTCTTC. Its translation: CASSITGGNNEQFF.

The chain links TRBV6-2 or TRBV6-3 to TRBJ2-3; possible D gene TRBD2, 5 bases. The CDR3 sequence is 18 residues long. The ends were cut back, 5 bases at V and 6 bases at J, with 27 bases in the middle. Germline values: CDR1 MNHEY, CDR2 SVGEGT. The CDR3, as DNA: TGTGCCAGCAGTAGGGCCTCAAGAGGAATAGCGAAAATTGATACGCAGTATTTT. Its translation: CASSRASRGIAKIDTQYF.

This clonotype was counted ten times or more. The chain uses TRBV4-1 and TRBJ2-5; either TRBD1 or TRBD2 may supply D (7 bases each). Trimming removed 1 base from V and 4 bases from J, with 10 bases in between. This CDR3 contains 14 residues. Germline CDR1 MGHRA, CDR2 YSYEKL. CDR3 region: CASSQAGGAETQYF. The CDR3, as DNA: TGCGCCAGCAGCCAAGCAGGGGGGGCAGAGACCCAGTACTTC.

This chain joins TRBV29-1 and TRBJ1-2; D not certain. The CDR3 runs 11 residues. The V end was cut by 3 bases, the J end by 4 bases, with 6 bases between. Germline V CDR1 and CDR2: SQVTM, ANQGSEA. CDR3 protein: CSVDLGYGYTF. The CDR3 DNA is TGCAGCGTTGATTTAGGCTATGGCTACACCTTC.

The chain employs TRBV28 and TRBJ1-1; TRBD1 might be the D (6 bases). Germline CDR1 is MDHEN and CDR2 is SYDVKM. There are 14 residues in the CDR3. Trimming removed 6 bases at V and 5 bases at J, with 16 bases between. CDR3: CASRFSGGRTEAFF. Written as DNA, the CDR3 is TGTGCCAGCAGATTTTCTGGGGGCCGGACTGAAGCTTTCTTT.

CDR3 DNA sequence: TGCGCCAGCAGCCAAGAGTCGACTAGCGGGGACAAAAATGGCTATACGCAGTATTTT. Its translation is CASSQESTSGDKNGYTQYF. J is TRBJ2-3 and V is TRBV4-3, with TRBD2 matching 11 bases. After removal of 0 bases from V and 7 bases from J, the junction contained 15 bases not matched to a gene. Germline V gene data show CDR1 as LGHNA and CDR2 as YSLEER. The CDR3 runs to 19 residues.

J is TRBJ2-3 and V is TRBV7-2; 7 bases are a match to TRBD2. The ends lost 0 bases at V and 3 bases at J; junction bases unmatched: 9. Per germline, CDR1 SGHTA and CDR2 FQGNSA. This CDR3 spans 17 amino acids. CDR3 protein: CASSLAPPGGGTDTQYF. The CDR3 region has the DNA TGTGCCAGCAGCTTAGCGCCCCCGGGGGGAGGTACAGATACGCAGTATTTT.

The chain carries TRBV19 and TRBJ2-1; D gene unclear. The V and J ends lost 10 bases and 1 base respectively, with 8 bases between them. This CDR3 contains 12 residues. Germline V gene data show CDR1 as LNHDA and CDR2 as SQIVND (reference sequence). In DNA form, the CDR3 reads TGTGCCACATCTAGGTCCTACAATGAGCAGTTCTTC. This gives the protein CATSRSYNEQFF.

The chain has TRBV29-1 and TRBJ2-3, with TRBD2 identical over 7 bases. There are 16 residues in the CDR3. CDR1 and CDR2 from the germline V gene are SQVTM and ANQGSEA. The V segment lost 0 bases and the J segment 2 bases; nucleotides outside the gene matches: 8. CDR3 sequence (DNA): TGCAGCGTTGAAGATCAAGTTAGCGGGTTCACAGATACGCAGTATTTT. Protein: CSVEDQVSGFTDTQYF.

The chain has TRBV6-1 and TRBJ2-3; D is perhaps TRBD1 or TRBD2 (6 bases each). V was trimmed by 3 bases and J by 2 bases, leaving 12 bases between them. The length of the CDR3 is 15 residues. CDR1 is MNHNS and CDR2 is SASEGT in the germline V gene. The CDR3: CASSDRGTFTDTQYF. The DNA for the CDR3 is TGTGCCAGCAGTGATCGGGGGACATTCACAGATACGCAGTATTTT.

This clonotype was detected only a few times. The V gene is TRBV7-9, the J gene TRBJ2-1; tentative D call: TRBD2 (6 bases). Trimming removed 1 base at V and 6 bases at J, with 13 bases between. The CDR3 covers 15 residues. Germline CDR1 and CDR2: SEHNR and FQNEAQ (reference sequence). CDR3 sequence: CASSLVSGGLNEQFF. The CDR3 DNA reads as TGTGCCAGCAGCTTAGTTAGCGGAGGACTCAATGAGCAGTTCTTC.

The J gene is TRBJ1-6, the V gene TRBV14; no reliable D call. There are 13 residues in the CDR3. CDR1 is SGHDN, CDR2 FVKESK, per germline. Trimming cost V 0 bases and J 8 bases, with 5 bases left between them. CDR3 in DNA: TGTGCCAGCAGCCAAGAGTACGATTCACCCCTCCACTTT. It specifies CASSQEYDSPLHF.

V usage is TRBV12-3 or TRBV12-4 and J usage is TRBJ1-1; D possibly corresponds to TRBD1 (5 bases). There are 12 residues in the CDR3. Trimming left V 6 bases short and J 11 bases short, with 16 bases between. This CDR3 is CASRRGRERAFF. CDR3 coding DNA: TGTGCCAGCAGGAGGGGCAGGGAGCGGGCTTTCTTT.

Only a few counts were recorded for this clonotype. The chain links TRBV6-1 to TRBJ1-5; the D is unclear. V lost 8 bases, J lost 0 bases, and 8 bases lay in between. From germline, CDR1 is MNHNS and CDR2 SASEGT. The CDR3 runs 13 residues. CDR3 sequence: CASSRHSNQPQHF. The CDR3 DNA reads TGTGCCAGCTCAAGACATAGCAATCAGCCCCAGCATTTT.

This clonotype ranks as medium-sized. The V and J genes are TRBV7-2 and TRBJ2-7; 8 bases are shared with TRBD2. The CDR3 length is 15 residues. Trimming removed 3 bases from V and 0 bases from J; junction bases left unmatched: 4. Germline CDR1 is SGHTA and CDR2 is FQGNSA. CDR3 nucleotide sequence: TGTGCCAGCAGCTTTAGCGGGATAAGCTCCTACGAGCAGTACTTC. This encodes CASSFSGISSYEQYF.

Many counts were recorded for this clonotype. V gene TRBV7-2 combines with J gene TRBJ2-2, with D unclear. V lost 1 base and J lost 7, with 4 bases in between. The CDR3 sequence is 12 residues long. CDR1 is SGHTA, CDR2 FQGNSA, per germline. Written as DNA, the CDR3 is TGTGCCAGCAGCTTAGACGGCGGGGAGCTGTTTTTT. It encodes CASSLDGGELFF. Looking up the rest from reference TRBV7-2 and TRBJ2-2 gives the full variable domain: GAGVSQSPSNKVTEKGKDVELRCDPISGHTALYWYRQSLGQGLEFLIYFQGNSAPDKSGLPSDRFSAERTGGSVSTLTIQRTQQEDSAVYLCASSLDGGELFFGEGSRLTVL.

This chain uses TRBV6-8 with TRBJ1-6; no reliable D call. Between the trimmed V and J ends, which lost 10 bases and 8 bases, there was a span of 15 bases. This CDR3 is built from 13 residues. Germline V gene sequence: CDR1 MNHGY, CDR2 SAAAGT. The chain's CDR3 is CATKQAVDSPLHF. The CDR3 DNA is TGTGCCACCAAGCAGGCCGTTGATTCACCCCTCCACTTT.

This clonotype was observed at least ten times. The chain has TRBV5-4 and TRBJ2-1, with D perhaps TRBD2 (5 bases). Trimming shortened V by 2 bases and J by 0 bases, and 12 bases separated the two germline ends. The CDR3 runs 16 residues. In germline, CDR1 is SGHNT, CDR2 YYREEE (reference sequence). The CDR3 here is CASSFEGSSSYNEQFF. The CDR3 nucleotides read TGTGCCAGCAGCTTTGAGGGCTCGAGCTCCTACAATGAGCAGTTCTTC.

This clonotype has just a few counts. This rearrangement joins TRBV19 to TRBJ2-1; a weak D match, TRBD1 (6 bases). This CDR3 region has 13 residues. Germline V gene data show CDR1 as LNHDA and CDR2 as SQIVND (reference sequence). Trimming left V 8 bases short and J 5 bases short, with 13 bases between. The CDR3 sequence: CASSLQGNNEQFF. CDR3 sequence (DNA): TGTGCCAGTTCCCTACAGGGAAACAATGAGCAGTTCTTC.

V is TRBV4-3 and J is TRBJ1-4; unclear D gene. V shed 3 bases and J shed 0 bases, with 11 bases lying between them. Germline V gene data show CDR1 as LGHNA and CDR2 as YSLEER. This CDR3 comprises 16 residues. The CDR3 protein is CASSQDQRATNEKLFF. CDR3 DNA sequence: TGCGCCAGCAGCCAGGACCAGCGCGCAACTAATGAAAAACTGTTTTTT.

As to this clonotype: This may be a read error, as it is one base from a much larger clone. The chain employs TRBV6-6 and TRBJ2-7; D call uncertain. The CDR3 is made up of 14 amino acids. The germline V gene has CDR1 MNHNY and CDR2 SVGAGI (reference sequence). CDR3 coding DNA: TGTGTCAGTATTGCCCCGGGTTTTCGCTTCGAGCAGTACTTC. Translated, it gives CVSIAPGFRFEQYF.

The CDR3 nucleotides read TGTGCCAGCAGCTCGAAGGGGGTTGAGCAGTTCTTC. It yields the protein CASSSKGVEQFF. The rearrangement joins TRBV7-9 to TRBJ2-1; maybe TRBD1 (6 bases). Looked up from germline, CDR1 is SEHNR and CDR2 is FQNEAQ (reference sequence). CDR3 length: 12 amino acids. Between the trimmed V and J ends, which lost 4 bases and 9 bases, there was a span of 10 bases. The full variable domain, with the rest looked up from reference TRBV7-9 and TRBJ2-1, is DTGVSQNPRHKITKRGQNVTFRCDPISEHNRLYWYRQTLGQGPEFLTYFQNEAQLEKSRLLSDRFSAERPKGSFSTLEIQRTEQGDSAMYLCASSSKGVEQFFGPGTRLTVL.

The DNA of the CDR3 is TGTGCCAGCAGTTGGACAGGGGTCGCTTTGTCTGGGGCCAACGTCCTGACTTTC. Protein sequence: CASSWTGVALSGANVLTF. The chain has TRBV12-3 or TRBV12-4 and TRBJ2-6; 9 bases are a match to TRBD1. V lost 4 bases and J lost 1; bases outside the gene matches: 8. This CDR3 spans 18 amino acids.